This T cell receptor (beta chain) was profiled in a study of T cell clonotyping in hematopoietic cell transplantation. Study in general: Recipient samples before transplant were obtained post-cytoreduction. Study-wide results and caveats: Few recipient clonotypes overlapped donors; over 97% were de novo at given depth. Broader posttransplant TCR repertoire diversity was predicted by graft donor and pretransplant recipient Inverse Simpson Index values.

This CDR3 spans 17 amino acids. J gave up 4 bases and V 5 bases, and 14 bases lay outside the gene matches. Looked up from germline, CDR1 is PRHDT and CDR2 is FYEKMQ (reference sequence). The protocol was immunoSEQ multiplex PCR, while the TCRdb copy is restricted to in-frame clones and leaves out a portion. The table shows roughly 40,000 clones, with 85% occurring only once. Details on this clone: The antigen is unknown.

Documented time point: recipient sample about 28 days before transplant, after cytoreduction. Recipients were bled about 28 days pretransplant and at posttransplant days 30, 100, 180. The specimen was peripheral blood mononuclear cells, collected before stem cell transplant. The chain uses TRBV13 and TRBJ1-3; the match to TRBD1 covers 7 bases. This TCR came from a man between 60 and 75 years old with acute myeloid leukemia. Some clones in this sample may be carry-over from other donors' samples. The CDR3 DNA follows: TGTGCCAGCAGCCCACGCCGACAGGGTTTGACGGGAAACACCATATATTTT. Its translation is CASSPRRQGLTGNTIYF.